Sequencing of this T cell receptor beta chain was carried out in a study of PD-L1 blockade in urothelial cancer. Study-level information: Blood analysis took place 3 weeks (second dose) and 6 weeks after treatment start.

The method was immunoSEQ multiplex PCR; TCRdb's version includes in-frame clones alone and lacks a portion of them. In the table there are roughly 77,000 clones, roughly 84% of which are singletons. As to time point: pretreatment peripheral blood. There are 14 residues in the CDR3. Germline values: CDR1 MNHNS, CDR2 SASEGT. Losses at the gene ends were 5 bases for V and 3 bases for J; bases not matched to a gene: 3. This chain joins TRBV6-1 and TRBJ1-4; TRBD1 agrees at 7 bases. This sample comprised PBMCs, obtained around atezolizumab (anti-PD-L1) treatment. This receptor was obtained from a woman aged 70-85 years with urothelial cancer. CDR3 nucleotide sequence: TGTGCCAGCAGTCTTGGACAGGCTAATGAAAAACTGTTTTTT. It encodes CASSLGQANEKLFF.